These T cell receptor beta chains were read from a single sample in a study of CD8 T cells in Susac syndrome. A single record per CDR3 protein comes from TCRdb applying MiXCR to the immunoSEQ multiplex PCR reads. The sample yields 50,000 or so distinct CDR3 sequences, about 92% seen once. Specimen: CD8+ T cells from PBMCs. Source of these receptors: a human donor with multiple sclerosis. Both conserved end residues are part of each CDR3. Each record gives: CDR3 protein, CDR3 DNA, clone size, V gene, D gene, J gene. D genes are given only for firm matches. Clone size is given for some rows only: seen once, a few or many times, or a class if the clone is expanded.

CDR3aa: CSARQGAAHEGQYF; CDR3nt: TGCAGTGCCCGACAGGGGGCGGCCCACGAGGGGCAGTACTTC; abundance: .; v_gene: TRBV20-1; d_gene: TRBD1; j_gene: TRBJ2-7
CDR3aa: CASSSILRGTNEKLFF; CDR3nt: TGTGCCAGCAGTTCCATCCTAAGGGGGACTAATGAAAAACTGTTTTTT; abundance: .; v_gene: TRBV27; d_gene: .; j_gene: TRBJ1-4
CDR3aa: CASSQTKSGANVLTF; CDR3nt: TGCGCCAGCAGCCAGACGAAGTCTGGGGCCAACGTCCTGACTTTC; abundance: .; v_gene: TRBV4-1; d_gene: .; j_gene: TRBJ2-6
CDR3aa: CASSLDPNYEQYF; CDR3nt: TGTGCCAGCAGCTTAGACCCAAACTACGAGCAGTACTTC; abundance: .; v_gene: TRBV13; d_gene: .; j_gene: TRBJ2-7
CDR3aa: CASSVGTETAYEQYF; CDR3nt: TGTGCCAGCAGCGTAGGAACAGAAACGGCCTACGAGCAGTACTTC; abundance: .; v_gene: TRBV9; d_gene: .; j_gene: TRBJ2-7
CDR3aa: CASSQGMGQPQHF; CDR3nt: TGTGCCAGCAGCCAGGGGATGGGGCAGCCCCAGCATTTT; abundance: .; v_gene: TRBV4-2; d_gene: .; j_gene: TRBJ1-5
CDR3aa: CASSMDGFYEQYF; CDR3nt: TGTGCCAGCAGCATGGACGGGTTCTACGAGCAGTACTTC; abundance: once; v_gene: TRBV7-9; d_gene: .; j_gene: TRBJ2-7
CDR3aa: CSARGQGRSLRELFF; CDR3nt: TGCAGTGCTAGAGGCCAGGGGAGGTCACTGCGGGAGCTGTTTTTT; abundance: .; v_gene: TRBV20-1; d_gene: .; j_gene: TRBJ2-2
CDR3aa: CASSMTYSYEQYF; CDR3nt: TGTGCCAGCAGCATGACGTACTCCTACGAGCAGTACTTC; abundance: .; v_gene: TRBV11-3; d_gene: .; j_gene: TRBJ2-7
CDR3aa: CASSSYTGLAGGQDTQYF; CDR3nt: TGTGCCAGCAGCTCCTATACAGGACTAGCGGGGGGGCAGGATACGCAGTATTTT; abundance: .; v_gene: TRBV7-9; d_gene: TRBD2; j_gene: TRBJ2-3
CDR3aa: CASSSLDLPEQYF; CDR3nt: TGTGCCAGCAGCTCCCTAGATCTCCCCGAGCAGTACTTC; abundance: .; v_gene: TRBV13; d_gene: .; j_gene: TRBJ2-7
CDR3aa: CASSGLAGRAYNEQFF; CDR3nt: TGTGCCAGCAGCGGGCTAGCGGGGAGAGCCTACAATGAGCAGTTCTTC; abundance: once; v_gene: TRBV9; d_gene: TRBD2; j_gene: TRBJ2-1
CDR3aa: CASGAGGPVETQYF; CDR3nt: TGTGCCAGCGGCGCGGGGGGGCCGGTGGAGACCCAGTACTTC; abundance: once; v_gene: TRBV12-3/TRBV12-4; d_gene: TRBD2; j_gene: TRBJ2-5
CDR3aa: CASSYTVAGGPSYNEQFF; CDR3nt: TGTGCCAGCAGTTACACGGTAGCGGGGGGGCCATCCTACAATGAGCAGTTCTTC; abundance: .; v_gene: TRBV6-5; d_gene: TRBD2; j_gene: TRBJ2-1
CDR3aa: CSARGPTLPSYGYTF; CDR3nt: TGCAGTGCTAGAGGTCCGACGCTACCAAGCTATGGCTACACCTTC; abundance: .; v_gene: TRBV20-1; d_gene: .; j_gene: TRBJ1-2
CDR3aa: CASGSNIQYF; CDR3nt: TGTGCCAGCGGCAGTAACATTCAGTACTTC; abundance: .; v_gene: TRBV6-6; d_gene: .; j_gene: TRBJ2-4
CDR3aa: CASSSGQGYQPQHF; CDR3nt: TGTGCCAGCAGTTCTGGACAGGGGTATCAGCCCCAGCATTTT; abundance: .; v_gene: TRBV27; d_gene: TRBD1; j_gene: TRBJ1-5
CDR3aa: CASSYSRLGLGQWFHTFF; CDR3nt: TGTGCCAGCAGTTACTCGAGATTAGGTCTGGGACAGTGGTTTCACACTTTCTTT; abundance: .; v_gene: TRBV6-5; d_gene: TRBD1; j_gene: TRBJ1-1
CDR3aa: CATSDFDSDYGYTF; CDR3nt: TGTGCCACCAGTGATTTCGACAGCGACTATGGCTACACCTTC; abundance: .; v_gene: TRBV24-1; d_gene: .; j_gene: TRBJ1-2
CDR3aa: CASSQVYTSPGLIDNEQFF; CDR3nt: TGCGCCAGCAGCCAAGTTTATACCTCGCCGGGCCTTATTGACAATGAGCAGTTCTTC; abundance: .; v_gene: TRBV4-1; d_gene: .; j_gene: TRBJ2-1
CDR3aa: CASSYRDGNYGYTF; CDR3nt: TGTGCCAGCAGCTACCGGGACGGAAACTATGGCTACACCTTC; abundance: once; v_gene: TRBV7-9; d_gene: .; j_gene: TRBJ1-2
CDR3aa: CASSRQTRQATSTEAFF; CDR3nt: TGTGCCAGCAGCCGACAAACCAGACAGGCGACGAGCACTGAAGCTTTCTTT; abundance: once; v_gene: TRBV11-1; d_gene: .; j_gene: TRBJ1-1
CDR3aa: CSVPRTGRQFF; CDR3nt: TGCAGCGTCCCTCGGACAGGAAGGCAGTTCTTC; abundance: .; v_gene: TRBV29-1; d_gene: TRBD1; j_gene: TRBJ2-1
CDR3aa: CASSSRSMGQGARKTQYF; CDR3nt: TGTGCCAGCAGCTCCCGATCGATGGGACAGGGGGCTAGAAAGACCCAGTACTTC; abundance: .; v_gene: TRBV7-9; d_gene: TRBD1; j_gene: TRBJ2-5
CDR3aa: CASTPDGYSYNEQFF; CDR3nt: TGTGCCAGCACCCCGGACGGCTACTCCTACAATGAGCAGTTCTTC; abundance: .; v_gene: TRBV13; d_gene: .; j_gene: TRBJ2-1
CDR3aa: CASSNRGSSYEQYF; CDR3nt: TGTGCCAGCAGTAACAGGGGGAGCTCCTACGAGCAGTACTTC; abundance: .; v_gene: TRBV27; d_gene: TRBD1; j_gene: TRBJ2-7
CDR3aa: CASSQTGRRSGETQYF; CDR3nt: TGTGCCAGCAGCCAAACAGGCCGACGTTCAGGCGAGACCCAGTACTTC; abundance: .; v_gene: TRBV14; d_gene: .; j_gene: TRBJ2-5
CDR3aa: CASSLVRESYNEQFF; CDR3nt: TGTGCCAGCAGTTTAGTCAGGGAGTCCTACAATGAGCAGTTCTTC; abundance: .; v_gene: TRBV27; d_gene: .; j_gene: TRBJ2-1
CDR3aa: CAIKEANYGYTF; CDR3nt: TGTGCCATCAAGGAGGCTAACTATGGCTACACCTTC; abundance: .; v_gene: TRBV10-3; d_gene: .; j_gene: TRBJ1-2
CDR3aa: CASSLGTGYEQYF; CDR3nt: TGTGCCAGCAGCTTAGGAACGGGCTACGAGCAGTACTTC; abundance: .; v_gene: TRBV7-7; d_gene: .; j_gene: TRBJ2-7
CDR3aa: CASSYSQSSYEQYF; CDR3nt: TGTGCCAGCAGTTACTCCCAGAGCTCCTACGAGCAGTACTTC; abundance: .; v_gene: TRBV6-2/TRBV6-3; d_gene: .; j_gene: TRBJ2-7
CDR3aa: CASSYSGRPYEQYF; CDR3nt: TGTGCCAGCAGCTATAGCGGGAGGCCCTACGAGCAGTACTTC; abundance: .; v_gene: TRBV5-4; d_gene: TRBD2; j_gene: TRBJ2-7
CDR3aa: CASTPGGNTEAFF; CDR3nt: TGTGCCAGCACCCCGGGCGGGAACACTGAAGCTTTCTTT; abundance: .; v_gene: TRBV7-9; d_gene: .; j_gene: TRBJ1-1
CDR3aa: CAWSGNTGELFF; CDR3nt: TGTGCCTGGAGTGGGAACACCGGGGAGCTGTTTTTT; abundance: once; v_gene: TRBV30; d_gene: .; j_gene: TRBJ2-2
CDR3aa: CASSYSADEAFF; CDR3nt: TGTGCCAGCAGTTACTCGGCTGATGAAGCTTTCTTT; abundance: few; v_gene: TRBV6-2/TRBV6-3; d_gene: .; j_gene: TRBJ1-1
CDR3aa: CASSTTGTEQYF; CDR3nt: TGTGCCAGCAGTACCACAGGGACCGAGCAGTACTTC; abundance: .; v_gene: TRBV27; d_gene: .; j_gene: TRBJ2-7
CDR3aa: CAISEDRGGYEQYF; CDR3nt: TGTGCCATCAGTGAGGACAGAGGGGGCTACGAGCAGTACTTC; abundance: few; v_gene: TRBV10-3; d_gene: .; j_gene: TRBJ2-7
CDR3aa: CASSQDLAAPHTKNTEAFF; CDR3nt: TGCGCCAGCAGCCAAGATCTCGCTGCGCCGCATACTAAGAACACTGAAGCTTTCTTT; abundance: .; v_gene: TRBV4-3; d_gene: .; j_gene: TRBJ1-1
CDR3aa: CASSSLGGGEKLFF; CDR3nt: TGTGCCAGCAGTTCTCTCGGAGGTGGGGAAAAACTGTTTTTT; abundance: .; v_gene: TRBV12-3/TRBV12-4; d_gene: .; j_gene: TRBJ1-4
CDR3aa: CSVERAGEEETQYF; CDR3nt: TGCAGCGTTGAAAGGGCGGGGGAGGAAGAGACCCAGTACTTC; abundance: .; v_gene: TRBV29-1; d_gene: TRBD2; j_gene: TRBJ2-5
CDR3aa: CASSLTAATNEKLFF; CDR3nt: TGTGCCAGCAGCTTGACAGCCGCAACTAATGAAAAACTGTTTTTT; abundance: .; v_gene: TRBV7-9; d_gene: .; j_gene: TRBJ1-4